This entry lists 12 T cell receptor beta chains sequenced from one sample in a study of shared clonotypes between healthy human individuals. Here immunoSEQ multiplex PCR was the method, and the copy in TCRdb shows in-frame clones only, minus some. The table has more than 1,200,000 clones, approximately 98.5% seen once; the top ten hold roughly 0.35%. The specimen was naive CD4+ T cells sorted from blood. The subset here: CD45RA+ positively selected. These receptors were collected from a man aged 25 to 40 in good health.

The rearrangement links TRBV15 to TRBJ1-1; D unresolved. CDR1 is LNHNV, CDR2 YYDKDF, per germline (reference sequence). The CDR3 loop spans 15 amino acids. Trimming took 4 bases from V and 4 from J, leaving 16 bases between them. The CDR3 nucleotides read TGTGCCACCAGCATTAATAAGGCGGCGGGCACTGAAGCTTTCTTT. Its translation is CATSINKAAGTEAFF.

This clone was observed once. The chain joins TRBV25-1 to TRBJ2-7; D gene uncertain. The germline gives CDR1 MGHDK, CDR2 SYGVNS. V was pared by 4 bases and J by 6 bases, with 10 bases between. CDR3 length: 12 residues. The CDR3 DNA sequence: TGTGCCAGCAGTGGGGTTTGGGGCGAGCAGTACTTC. As protein: CASSGVWGEQYF.

This chain connects TRBV6-5 to TRBJ2-7; 7 nucleotides match TRBD1. V gave up 0 bases and J gave up 8 bases; unmatched junction bases: 4. Germline V gene sequence: CDR1 MNHEY, CDR2 SVGAGI. The CDR3 spans 13 residues. CDR3 nucleotides: TGTGCCAGCAGTTACTCCAGGGGGACCCAGCAGTACTTC. Its protein product is CASSYSRGTQQYF.

As regards this clone: Other DNA sequences in this sample translate to the same CDR3. This rearrangement joins TRBV5-1 to TRBJ1-2; TRBD1 is a possible D gene (5 bases). The CDR3 loop spans 14 amino acids. Germline V gene lookup returns CDR1 SGHRS and CDR2 YFSETQ. Trimming stripped 4 bases from V and 2 bases from J, with 12 bases between. CDR3 sequence (DNA): TGCGCCAGCAGCACGGGGACGGCGAACTATGGCTACACCTTC. The encoded protein is CASSTGTANYGYTF.

About this clone itself: At the DNA level, this CDR3 is encoded by other sequences in the same sample as well. The rearrangement uses TRBV28 and TRBJ1-2; 9 bases agree with TRBD1. V gave up 5 bases and J gave up 8 bases; unmatched junction bases: 0. From germline, CDR1 is MDHEN and CDR2 SYDVKM. This CDR3 is 11 amino acids long. The CDR3 DNA is TGTGCCAGCAGTACAGGGGGCGGCTACACCTTC. It yields the protein CASSTGGGYTF.

This clone has just one count. The chain employs TRBV29-1 and TRBJ2-5, with D possibly matching TRBD2 (6 bases). The CDR3 is 13 residues long. The germline gives CDR1 SQVTM, CDR2 ANQGSEA. With 1 base removed from V and 5 bases from J, the gap between germline ends came to 11 bases. CDR3 loop: CSVEGEAEETQYF. In DNA, the CDR3 is TGCAGCGTTGAAGGGGAGGCGGAGGAGACCCAGTACTTC.

The chain joins TRBV9 to TRBJ2-1; 10 nucleotides match TRBD2. The germline CDR1 and CDR2 sequences are SGDLS and YYNGEE. V lost 4 bases, J lost 4 bases, and 8 bases stayed unmatched. This CDR3 region has 16 residues. CDR3 sequence: CASSPRLAGVYNEQFF. For the CDR3, the DNA is TGTGCCAGCAGCCCCAGGCTAGCGGGAGTATACAATGAGCAGTTCTTC.

V is TRBV29-1 and J is TRBJ2-1; TRBD2 might be the D (6 bases). Trimming took 2 bases from V and 0 from J, leaving 11 bases between them. The CDR3 has 15 residues. Germline CDR1 SQVTM, CDR2 ANQGSEA. This CDR3 is CSVETPGDSYNEQFF. The CDR3, as DNA: TGCAGCGTTGAAACACCGGGAGACTCCTACAATGAGCAGTTCTTC.

V gene TRBV30 combines with J gene TRBJ1-2; TRBD1 matches 10 bases. This CDR3 contains 14 residues. Looked up from germline, CDR1 is GTSNPN and CDR2 is SVGIG (reference sequence). V was clipped by 1 base and J by 8 bases; unmatched bases: 7. In nucleotides, the CDR3 is TGTGCCTGGAGTGCCCGACAGGGGGCTTGGGGCTACACCTTC. It translates to CAWSARQGAWGYTF.

The chain employs TRBV14 and TRBJ1-2; D call uncertain. The V end lost 1 base, the J end lost 5 bases, and 8 bases lay between the germline ends. The CDR3 sequence is 13 residues long. Germline V lookup: CDR1 SGHDN, CDR2 FVKESK. The CDR3 DNA reads TGTGCCAGCAGCCAAGGTCCGGGGTATGGCTACACCTTC. Translated: CASSQGPGYGYTF. Looking up the rest from reference TRBV14 and TRBJ1-2 gives the full variable domain: EAGVTQFPSHSVIEKGQTVTLRCDPISGHDNLYWYRRVMGKEIKFLLHFVKESKQDESGMPNNRFLAERTGGTYSTLKVQPAELEDSGVYFCASSQGPGYGYTFGSGTRLTVV.

The chain couples TRBV4-1 to TRBJ2-7, with TRBD1 matching 7 bases. V was clipped by 4 bases and J by 2 bases; unmatched bases: 5. This CDR3 has 14 residues. CDR1 MGHRA and CDR2 YSYEKL come from the germline V gene. The CDR3 DNA is TGCGCCAGCAGCCTTCGACAGGGACCCTACGAGCAGTACTTC. Translation: CASSLRQGPYEQYF.

CDR3 region: CASSLQLAGTYNEQFF. DNA of the CDR3: TGTGCCAGCAGCTTGCAACTAGCGGGTACCTACAATGAGCAGTTCTTC. The gene calls are TRBV7-2 and TRBJ2-1; the match to TRBD2 covers 9 bases. The CDR3 has 16 residues. V dropped 3 bases and J dropped 2; count of bases not matched to a gene: 5. Per germline, CDR1 SGHTA and CDR2 FQGNSA.